A selection of T cell receptor beta chains follows, all from one sample in a study of T cell clusters in autoimmune cytopenias. TCRdb reprocessed the multiplex PCR reads and keeps a single row for each CDR3 protein, giving no DNA. Its listing shows over 10,000 distinct CDR3 sequences. The sequencing sample was made of peripheral blood. Receptors originate from a human donor with an autoimmune cytopenia or autoimmune hepatitis (not recorded which). Each CDR3 is given with its conserved first and last residue. The order of the fields is CDR3 protein, clone size, CDR3 length, V gene, J gene. Clone size is stated in some rows and not others, as once, few, many or a class when expanded.

CDR3: CSVSEFYGYTF
size: medium-sized
length: 11
V: TRBV29-1
J: TRBJ1-2

CDR3: CSVLLMMNTEAFF
size: NA
length: 13
V: TRBV29-1
J: TRBJ1-1

CDR3: CSARNPGTGSDAFF
size: NA
length: 14
V: TRBV20-1
J: TRBJ1-1

CDR3: CSAAGTGISGANVLTF
size: medium-sized
length: 16
V: TRBV29-1
J: TRBJ2-6

CDR3: CASSYGRITDTQYF
size: NA
length: 14
V: TRBV6-5
J: TRBJ2-3

CDR3: CASTNRGYSGANVLTF
size: NA
length: 16
V: TRBV19
J: TRBJ2-6

CDR3: CASSRTQGTEAFF
size: NA
length: 13
V: TRBV12-3/TRBV12-4
J: TRBJ1-1

CDR3: CASSPGQGRKETQYF
size: NA
length: 15
V: TRBV12-3/TRBV12-4
J: TRBJ2-5

CDR3: CAWSPPWANRGTDTQYF
size: medium-sized
length: 17
V: TRBV30
J: TRBJ2-3

CDR3: CASSFRDRGPNEKLFF
size: NA
length: 16
V: TRBV6-5
J: TRBJ1-4

CDR3: CASSPRLRQSNEKLFF
size: medium-sized
length: 16
V: TRBV19
J: TRBJ1-4

CDR3: CASSDHRGGEETQYF
size: medium-sized
length: 15
V: TRBV19
J: TRBJ2-5

CDR3: CASSRDYPGELFF
size: NA
length: 13
V: TRBV6-5
J: TRBJ2-2

CDR3: CASSWDRAGANVLTF
size: medium-sized
length: 15
V: TRBV5-6
J: TRBJ2-6

CDR3: CASSLNTGEETQYF
size: NA
length: 14
V: TRBV5-1
J: TRBJ2-5

CDR3: CASSIAGAGYTF
size: NA
length: 12
V: TRBV19
J: TRBJ1-2

CDR3: CASSSRLSTDTQYF
size: medium-sized
length: 14
V: TRBV27
J: TRBJ2-3

CDR3: CATSRDIQGRQPQHF
size: NA
length: 15
V: TRBV15
J: TRBJ1-5

CDR3: CASSPPPLSSYNEQFF
size: medium-sized
length: 16
V: TRBV6-2/TRBV6-3
J: TRBJ2-1

CDR3: CSVGGGGERANEQFF
size: medium-sized
length: 15
V: TRBV29-1
J: TRBJ2-1

CDR3: CASSKRSEVDEQFF
size: medium-sized
length: 14
V: TRBV19
J: TRBJ2-1

CDR3: CASSLGRVDGTGELFF
size: NA
length: 16
V: TRBV27
J: TRBJ2-2

CDR3: CASSLSGSNEKLFF
size: NA
length: 14
V: TRBV12-3/TRBV12-4
J: TRBJ1-4

CDR3: CAWSRPGTPGELFF
size: NA
length: 14
V: TRBV30
J: TRBJ2-2